This T cell receptor (beta chain) was observed in a study of blood T cell repertoires in COVID-19. Assay used: immunoSEQ multiplex PCR; TCRdb lists only in-frame clones, some missing. Here the sample spans about 270,000 clones, over 75% being singletons. Germline V gene sequence: CDR1 KGHDR, CDR2 SFDVKD. Losses at the gene ends were 7 bases for V and 3 bases for J; bases not matched to a gene: 2. The CDR3 length is 14 residues. The chain uses TRBV24-1 and TRBJ2-3; the match to TRBD1 covers 11 bases. This sequence originates from a man younger than 35 who had recovered from COVID-19. Sequencing was performed on PBMCs or T cells enriched from blood (not recorded which). The CDR3 sequence is CATRGTGGTDTQYF. In DNA, the CDR3 is TGTGCCACCAGAGGGACAGGGGGGACAGATACGCAGTATTTT.